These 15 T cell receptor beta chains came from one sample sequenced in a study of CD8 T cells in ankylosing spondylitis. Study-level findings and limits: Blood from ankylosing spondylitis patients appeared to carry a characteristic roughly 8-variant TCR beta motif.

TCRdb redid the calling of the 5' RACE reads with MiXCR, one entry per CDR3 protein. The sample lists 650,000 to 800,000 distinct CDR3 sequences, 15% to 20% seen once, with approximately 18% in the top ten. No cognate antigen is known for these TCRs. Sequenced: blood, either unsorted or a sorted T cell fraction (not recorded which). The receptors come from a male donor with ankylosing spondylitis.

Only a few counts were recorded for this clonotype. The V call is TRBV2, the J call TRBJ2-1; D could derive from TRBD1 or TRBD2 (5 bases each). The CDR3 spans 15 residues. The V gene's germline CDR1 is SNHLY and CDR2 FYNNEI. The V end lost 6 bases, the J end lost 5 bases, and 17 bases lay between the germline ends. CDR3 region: CASRVGTQRNNEQFF. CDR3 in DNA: TGTGCCAGCAGGGTTGGGACCCAAAGGAACAATGAGCAGTTCTTC.

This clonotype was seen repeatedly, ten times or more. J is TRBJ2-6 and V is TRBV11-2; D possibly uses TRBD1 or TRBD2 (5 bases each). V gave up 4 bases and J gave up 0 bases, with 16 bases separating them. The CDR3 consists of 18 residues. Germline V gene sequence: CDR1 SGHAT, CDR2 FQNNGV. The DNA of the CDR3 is TGTGCCAGCAGCTCTGTCGGGACGGCGGGCTCTGGGGCCAACGTCCTGACTTTC. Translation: CASSSVGTAGSGANVLTF.

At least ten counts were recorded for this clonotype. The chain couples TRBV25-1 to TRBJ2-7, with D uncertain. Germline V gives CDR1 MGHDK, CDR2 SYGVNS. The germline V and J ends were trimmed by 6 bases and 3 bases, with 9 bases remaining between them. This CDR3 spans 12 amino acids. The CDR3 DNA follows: TGTGCCAGCAGCAACCACTACTACGAGCAGTACTTC. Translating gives CASSNHYYEQYF.

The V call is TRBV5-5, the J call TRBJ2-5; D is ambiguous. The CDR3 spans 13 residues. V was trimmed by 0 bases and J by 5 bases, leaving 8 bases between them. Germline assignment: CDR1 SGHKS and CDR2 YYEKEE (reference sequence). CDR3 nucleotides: TGTGCCAGCAGCTTGGCCTCCACCGAGACCCAGTACTTC. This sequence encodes CASSLASTETQYF.

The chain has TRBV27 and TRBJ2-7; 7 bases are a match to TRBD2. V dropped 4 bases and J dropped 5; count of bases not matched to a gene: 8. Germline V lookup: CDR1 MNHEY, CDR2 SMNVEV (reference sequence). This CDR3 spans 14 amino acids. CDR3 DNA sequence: TGTGCCAGCAGTTCCGGACTAGATAGGCACGAGCAGTACTTC. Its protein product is CASSSGLDRHEQYF.

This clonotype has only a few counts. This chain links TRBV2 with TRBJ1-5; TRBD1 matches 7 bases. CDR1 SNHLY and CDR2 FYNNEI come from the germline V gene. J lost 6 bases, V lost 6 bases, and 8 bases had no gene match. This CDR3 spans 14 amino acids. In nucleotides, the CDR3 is TGTGCCAGCAGCGGCCTGACAGGGTTTCAGCCCCAGCATTTT. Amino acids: CASSGLTGFQPQHF.

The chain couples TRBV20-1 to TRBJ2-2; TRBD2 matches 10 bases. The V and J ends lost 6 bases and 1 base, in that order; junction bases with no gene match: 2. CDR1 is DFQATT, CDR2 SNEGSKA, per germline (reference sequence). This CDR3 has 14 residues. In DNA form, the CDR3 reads TGCAGTGCCCCTAGCGGGGGGAACACCGGGGAGCTGTTTTTT. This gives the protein CSAPSGGNTGELFF.

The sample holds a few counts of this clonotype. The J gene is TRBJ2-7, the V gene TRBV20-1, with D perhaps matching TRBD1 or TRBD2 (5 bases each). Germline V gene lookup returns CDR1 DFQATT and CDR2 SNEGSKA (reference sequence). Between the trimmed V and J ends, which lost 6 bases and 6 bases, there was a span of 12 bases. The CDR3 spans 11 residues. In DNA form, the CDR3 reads TGCAGTGCACCCTCCGGGGCCGAGCAGTACTTC. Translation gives CSAPSGAEQYF.

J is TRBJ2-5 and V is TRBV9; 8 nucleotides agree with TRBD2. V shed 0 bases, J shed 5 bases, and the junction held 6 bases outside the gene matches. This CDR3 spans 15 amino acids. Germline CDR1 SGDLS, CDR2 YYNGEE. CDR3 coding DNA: TGTGCCAGCAGCGTAGCTACGGGGGGGGCGGAGACCCAGTACTTC. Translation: CASSVATGGAETQYF.

CDR3 region: CASSQSGQSTDTQYF. In DNA, the CDR3 is TGTGCCAGCAGCCAATCAGGACAATCCACAGATACGCAGTATTTT. This sequence joins TRBV16 and TRBJ2-3; D is perhaps TRBD1 (5 bases). The CDR3 totals 15 residues. Germline V gene sequence: CDR1 KGHSY, CDR2 FQNENV. V dropped 0 bases and J dropped 2 bases, with 9 bases sitting between them.

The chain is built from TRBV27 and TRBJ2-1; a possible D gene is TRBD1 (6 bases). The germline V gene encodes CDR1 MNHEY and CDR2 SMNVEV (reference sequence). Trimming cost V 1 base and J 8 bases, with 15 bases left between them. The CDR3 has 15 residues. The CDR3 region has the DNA TGTGCCAGCAGTTTATGGGGCAGGGGCGGTGATGAGCAGTTCTTC. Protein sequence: CASSLWGRGGDEQFF.

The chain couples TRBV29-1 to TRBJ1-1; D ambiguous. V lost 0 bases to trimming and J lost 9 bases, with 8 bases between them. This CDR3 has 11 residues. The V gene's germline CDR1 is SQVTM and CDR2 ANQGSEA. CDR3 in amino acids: CSVEETSQAFF. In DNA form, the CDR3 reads TGCAGCGTTGAAGAAACTTCACAAGCTTTCTTT. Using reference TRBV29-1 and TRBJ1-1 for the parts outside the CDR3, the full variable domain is SAVISQKPSRDICQRGTSLTIQCQVDSQVTMMFWYRQQPGQSLTLIATANQGSEATYESGFVIDKFPISRPNLTFSTLTVSNMSPEDSSIYLCSVEETSQAFFGQGTRLTVV.

The CDR3 sequence is CASSPDTSGRVRTNTGELFF. As DNA, the CDR3 is TGCGCCAGCAGCCCGGATACTAGCGGGAGGGTCCGAACCAACACCGGGGAGCTGTTTTTT. The chain recombines TRBV5-1 with TRBJ2-2; 13 bases agree with TRBD2. CDR3 size: 20 residues. The J segment lost 2 bases and the V segment lost 4 bases, leaving 14 bases of the junction unmatched. CDR1 and CDR2 from the germline V gene are SGHRS and YFSETQ.

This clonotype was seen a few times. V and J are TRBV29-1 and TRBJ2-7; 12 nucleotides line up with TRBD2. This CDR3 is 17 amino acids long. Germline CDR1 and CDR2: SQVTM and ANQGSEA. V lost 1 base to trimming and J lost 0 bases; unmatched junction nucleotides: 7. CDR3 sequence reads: CSVEGFLAGGPSYEQYF. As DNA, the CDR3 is TGCAGCGTTGAAGGGTTCCTAGCGGGAGGGCCCTCCTACGAGCAGTACTTC.

Here the CDR3 DNA reads TGTGCCAGCAGCCCCGCGGTCGGCTCCTACAATGAGCAGTTCTTC. Its protein is CASSPAVGSYNEQFF. The V gene is TRBV7-9, the J gene TRBJ2-1; D remains ambiguous. Germline V gene sequence: CDR1 SEHNR, CDR2 FQNEAQ (reference sequence). The CDR3 is made up of 15 amino acids. Trimming stripped 5 bases from V and 0 bases from J, with 11 bases between.